The present T cell receptor (beta chain) was sequenced within a study of identical twins. J gave up 1 base and V 10 bases, and 5 bases lay outside the gene matches. The length of the CDR3 is 14 residues. CDR1 and CDR2 (germline): ENHRY, SYGVKD. TCRdb used MiXCR to reprocess the 5' RACE reads, holding one entry per CDR3 protein. Among 520,000 or so distinct CDR3 sequences listed, less than 25% were seen once. This clonotype was seen many times. This sample also belongs to another study, concerning T cells expressing NK-cell markers.

The chain has TRBV10-3 and TRBJ2-1; 9 bases match TRBD2. The sequenced sample was CD4+ T cells sorted from blood. This TCR derives from a woman aged 18 to 35 in good health. The CDR3 spells CATTSGFSYNEQFF. CDR3 DNA: TGTGCCACAACTAGCGGGTTTTCCTACAATGAGCAGTTCTTC.